This is a list of T cell receptor beta chains from one sample in a study of cytomegalovirus exposure and HLA in healthy donors. Clones were sequenced by immunoSEQ multiplex PCR, and TCRdb holds only the in-frame ones, with some missing. The table records 130,000 to 150,000 clones, 70% to 75% of them present only once. The sample taken for sequencing was PBMCs. The receptors derive from a woman aged 40 to 55 in good health and CMV-seronegative. CDR3s include the opening cysteine and the closing phenylalanine or tryptophan. The D gene is left open where the match is weak. Clone size is not always given. Where it is, it says once, few, many or a class for expanded clones.

j_call	clone_size	d_call	v_call	cdr3_nt	cdr3_aa
TRBJ2-1	-	-	TRBV28	TGTGCCAGCAGCCGGGAGCAACAGTTCTTC	CASSREQQFF
TRBJ1-1	few	-	TRBV5-4	TGTGCCAGCAGCCCTTCAGTGAACACTGAAGCTTTCTTT	CASSPSVNTEAFF
TRBJ1-6	few	-	TRBV6-1	TGTGCCAGCAGTTCATATAATTCACCCCTCCACTTT	CASSSYNSPLHF
TRBJ2-3	-	-	TRBV29-1	TGCAGCGTTCGCGGGGGCGCGACCACTAGCACAGATACGCAGTATTTT	CSVRGGATTSTDTQYF
TRBJ1-2	-	TRBD1	TRBV18	TGTGCCAGCTCACCTCGGAAGGGGGCAGATGGCTACACCTTC	CASSPRKGADGYTF
TRBJ2-1	few	-	TRBV5-6	TGTGCCAGCAGCTTGGGGGGGGCCTACAATGAGCAGTTCTTC	CASSLGGAYNEQFF
TRBJ1-1	-	-	TRBV7-8	TGTGCCAGCAGCTTGGGGACATACGCTTTCTTT	CASSLGTYAFF
TRBJ2-3	-	TRBD1	TRBV5-1	TGCGCCAGCAGCTTAACCAGGGGGAGCACAGATACGCAGTATTTT	CASSLTRGSTDTQYF
TRBJ2-7	-	-	TRBV11-2	TGTGCCAGCAGCAAACCGGGAGCCACGACCTACGAGCAGTACTTC	CASSKPGATTYEQYF
TRBJ1-2	-	TRBD1	TRBV7-9	TGTGCCAGCAGCCAATTCCCTCCCCGGGACAGTGCTAACTATGGCTACACCTTC	CASSQFPPRDSANYGYTF
TRBJ1-1	few	TRBD1	TRBV10-2	TGCGCCAGCAGTGAAGGACAGGGGTTTTACACTGAAGCTTTCTTT	CASSEGQGFYTEAFF
TRBJ1-5	once	-	TRBV19	TGTGCCAGTAGCTTGATTACGGGGAATCAGCCCCAGCATTTT	CASSLITGNQPQHF
TRBJ2-7	-	TRBD1	TRBV5-6	TGTGCCAGCAGGTCCCGAGGGACAGGGTTCAACGAGCAGTACTTC	CASRSRGTGFNEQYF
TRBJ2-5	-	TRBD2	TRBV9	TGTGCCAGCAGCGTAGACCTTAGCGGGGACGGGGAGACCCAGTACTTC	CASSVDLSGDGETQYF
TRBJ2-7	few	-	TRBV10-3	TGTGCCATCAGTGAGTCGATCGGGAGCTCCTACGAGCAGTACTTC	CAISESIGSSYEQYF
TRBJ2-1	-	TRBD2	TRBV5-4	TGTGCCAGCAGCCCTGGCGGAGGTTTGCGGGAGGAGCAGTTCTTC	CASSPGGGLREEQFF
TRBJ2-1	-	-	TRBV28	TGTGCCAGCAGAAACGATCGACACTTTAGCGACCGGAACGAGCAGTTCTTC	CASRNDRHFSDRNEQFF
TRBJ2-2	-	-	TRBV7-8	TGTGCCAGCAGCGGCGGGACTTTGGGCCGGGAGCTGTTTTTT	CASSGGTLGRELFF
TRBJ1-5	once	-	TRBV28	TGTGCCAGCAGTTTACGGGGTAGAGGGAATCAGCCCCAGCATTTT	CASSLRGRGNQPQHF
TRBJ2-6	-	-	TRBV6-5	TGTGCCAGCAGCGCAGGGTCTGGGGCCAACGTCCTGACTTTC	CASSAGSGANVLTF
TRBJ2-2	-	-	TRBV2	TGTGCCAGCAGTGCGCAACTTCCCAACGGGGAGCTGTTTTTT	CASSAQLPNGELFF
TRBJ1-5	-	TRBD1	TRBV19	TGTGCCAGTAGCTTCTCGGACAGGGGAGATCAGCCCCAGCATTTT	CASSFSDRGDQPQHF
TRBJ2-2	-	-	TRBV7-9	TGTGCCAGCAGCTTAGATTGGAGCACTTTCACCGGGGAGCTGTTTTTT	CASSLDWSTFTGELFF
TRBJ1-6	-	-	TRBV6-5	TGTGCCAGCAGCTGGGACTTTAATTCACCCCTCCACTTT	CASSWDFNSPLHF
TRBJ1-2	few	TRBD1	TRBV5-4	TGTGCCAGCAGCGACGATATAACAGGGGGCGCCTATGGCTACACCTTC	CASSDDITGGAYGYTF
TRBJ2-1	-	-	TRBV13	TGTGCCAGCAGCGCGCGGGCCATCTCCTACAATGAGCAGTTCTTC	CASSARAISYNEQFF
TRBJ1-6	-	-	TRBV5-1	TGCGCCAGCAGCTTGGACAGGGAATGGTCACCCCTCCACTTT	CASSLDREWSPLHF
TRBJ2-3	-	TRBD2	TRBV27	TGTGCCAGCAGTTTACTAGCGGGGGTCACAGATACGCAGTATTTT	CASSLLAGVTDTQYF
TRBJ1-1	-	TRBD1	TRBV10-3	TGTGCCATCAGTGACTCGGCCAAGACAGGGAACTATGAAGCTTTCTTT	CAISDSAKTGNYEAFF
TRBJ2-1	once	TRBD2	TRBV10-3	TGTGCCATCAGTGATAGGACTAGCGGGGGGGCTGCCGAGCAGTTCTTC	CAISDRTSGGAAEQFF
TRBJ2-1	-	-	TRBV11-2	TGTGCCAGCAACAGAGCGGCGGGCAGCTCCTACAATGAGCAGTTCTTC	CASNRAAGSSYNEQFF
TRBJ2-1	once	TRBD2	TRBV7-8	TGTGCCAGCAGCTTAGTAGCGGGGGGGTATTACAATGAGCAGTTCTTC	CASSLVAGGYYNEQFF
TRBJ1-2	-	TRBD1	TRBV4-1	TGCGCCAGCAGCCAAGGACAGGGGGCAAGAGGCTACACCTTC	CASSQGQGARGYTF
TRBJ1-6	-	TRBD1	TRBV19	TGTGCCAGTACCGAACAGGGGGCACGTAATTCACCCCTCCACTTT	CASTEQGARNSPLHF
TRBJ1-1	-	-	TRBV4-3	TGCGCCAGCACCCCAGGCGGACCCGGGGACACTGAAGCTTTCTTT	CASTPGGPGDTEAFF
TRBJ2-2	-	-	TRBV28	TGTGCCAGTTGGAGGGACAGCACGAACACCGGGGAGCTGTTTTTT	CASWRDSTNTGELFF
TRBJ2-3	-	TRBD2	TRBV28	TGTGCCAGCAGCCCCGCGGGGGGCCGCGCAGATACGCAGTATTTT	CASSPAGGRADTQYF
TRBJ1-1	-	-	TRBV15	TGTGCCACCAGCAGAGAACGGGACACTGAAGCTTTCTTT	CATSRERDTEAFF
TRBJ1-2	-	TRBD1	TRBV18	TGTGCCAGCTCAGCGCAACAGGGGGAGGATGGCTACACCTTC	CASSAQQGEDGYTF
TRBJ2-2	-	-	TRBV5-1	TGCGCCAGCAGCTTGGCGGGGGGCTACGGGGAGCTGTTTTTT	CASSLAGGYGELFF
TRBJ1-1	-	-	TRBV5-4	TGTGCCAGCAGCTTTGGGGGCGCCGTGGCTGAAGCTTTCTTT	CASSFGGAVAEAFF
TRBJ2-5	-	-	TRBV7-2	TGTGCCAGCAGCCGAGGACAGCAAGAGACCCAGTACTTC	CASSRGQQETQYF
TRBJ2-3	-	TRBD2	TRBV5-1	TGCGCCAGCAGCTTGGCCATGACTAGCGGGGGGGAAGCAGATACGCAGTATTTT	CASSLAMTSGGEADTQYF
TRBJ1-3	-	TRBD1	TRBV28	TGTGCCAGCAGTAACAGGGGGTTCTCTGGAAACACCATATATTTT	CASSNRGFSGNTIYF
TRBJ1-4	-	-	TRBV7-9	TGTGCCAGCAGCCCCGGGATGGTTAATGAAAAACTGTTTTTT	CASSPGMVNEKLFF
TRBJ1-1	-	-	TRBV27	TGTGCCAGCAGTTTTGGGCAGGGTTTGAATGAAGCTTTCTTT	CASSFGQGLNEAFF
TRBJ2-1	-	-	TRBV4-2	TGTGCCAGCAGCCAAGATCGGTCTGAGCAGTTCTTC	CASSQDRSEQFF
TRBJ1-6	-	-	TRBV4-1	TGCGCCAGCAGCATAAACCGACACTATAATTCACCCCTCCACTTT	CASSINRHYNSPLHF
TRBJ2-3	-	TRBD1	TRBV9	TGTGCCAGCAGCCCGCTGACAGGGGCCCTCACAGATACGCAGTATTTT	CASSPLTGALTDTQYF
TRBJ1-1	few	TRBD1	TRBV9	TGTGCCAGCAGCGTAGGGGGACAGGGGGACACTGAAGCTTTCTTT	CASSVGGQGDTEAFF
TRBJ1-1	-	-	TRBV27	TGTGCCAGCAGTCTCGGACAGTGGGCTCTGGGGAACACTGAAGCTTTCTTT	CASSLGQWALGNTEAFF
TRBJ2-3	-	TRBD1	TRBV5-1	TGCGCCAGCAGCGGACAGGGGACAGATACGCAGTATTTT	CASSGQGTDTQYF
TRBJ1-6	-	-	TRBV5-4	TGTGCCAGCAGCTTGGAGGGGGTTGGTTCACCCCTCCACTTT	CASSLEGVGSPLHF
TRBJ1-6	few	-	TRBV21-1	TGTGCCAGCAGCAAAGAGGACAGGGGCAATTCACCCCTCCACTTT	CASSKEDRGNSPLHF
TRBJ1-1	few	-	TRBV5-1	TGCGCCAGCAACCTTGGTCCAGGAATGAACACTGAAGCTTTCTTT	CASNLGPGMNTEAFF